The following is a T cell receptor beta chain sequence with its context. Its antigen is unknown. V was clipped by 4 bases and J by 6 bases; unmatched bases: 11. Per germline, CDR1 SNHLY and CDR2 FYNNEI. This CDR3 is 15 amino acids long. The data were obtained in a study of response to subunit inactivated influenza vaccine. Study-wide points: Every seasonal influenza vaccination brings in few new T cells, the authors suggested.

From the RT-PCR reads, TCRdb called clonotypes with MiXCR, one entry per CDR3 protein. Of hundreds of thousands of distinct CDR3 sequences listed, approximately 10% are singletons. The chain joins TRBV2 to TRBJ1-2, with 7 bases matching TRBD1. Sequenced here: PBMCs from blood, sampled roughly 45 days after vaccination. This sequence originates from a man aged 50-60 years who received an inactivated influenza vaccine. The CDR3 protein is CASSASTGSRHGYTF. The CDR3 DNA sequence: TGTGCCAGCAGTGCGTCGACAGGGTCCCGTCATGGCTACACCTTC.